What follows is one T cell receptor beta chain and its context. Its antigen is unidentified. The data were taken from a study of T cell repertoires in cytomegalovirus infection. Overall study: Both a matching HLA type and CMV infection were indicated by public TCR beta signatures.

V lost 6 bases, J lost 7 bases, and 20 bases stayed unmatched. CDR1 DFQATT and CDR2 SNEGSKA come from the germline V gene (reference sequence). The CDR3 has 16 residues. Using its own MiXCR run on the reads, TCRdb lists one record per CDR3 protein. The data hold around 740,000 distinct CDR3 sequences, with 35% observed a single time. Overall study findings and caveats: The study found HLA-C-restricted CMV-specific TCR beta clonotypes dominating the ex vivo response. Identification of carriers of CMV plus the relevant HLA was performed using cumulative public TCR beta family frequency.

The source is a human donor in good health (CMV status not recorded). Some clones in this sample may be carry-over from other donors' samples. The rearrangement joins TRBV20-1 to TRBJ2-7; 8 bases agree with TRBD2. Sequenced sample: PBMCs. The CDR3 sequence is CSATVRKSGSPGEQYF. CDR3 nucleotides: TGCAGTGCCACTGTTCGCAAGAGCGGGAGCCCCGGGGAGCAGTACTTC.